This is a list of T cell receptor beta chains from one sample in a study of human T cells and chemical hapten exposure. Via MiXCR, TCRdb re-called the RACE reads, giving one row per CDR3 protein. This repertoire shows some 350,000 distinct CDR3 sequences, nearly 6.5% found once; its top ten account for 5% to 6%. The source material was whole blood, sampled in connection with sensitization to the hapten diphenylcyclopropenone (DPC). The receptors originated from a woman aged 18-30 years with alopecia areata. Some clones in this sample may be carry-over from other donors' samples. Both conserved end residues are part of each CDR3. The D gene is left open where the match is weak. Only some rows state a clone size, as once, few, many or a class for expanded clones.

TRBV7-9,18,TRBJ1-6,.,few,CASSLSPGSLLDNSPLHF,TGTGCCAGCAGCCTCTCACCCGGGTCCCTCCTCGATAATTCACCCCTCCACTTT
TRBV7-9,14,TRBJ1-6,.,.,CASSLEVNHSPLHF,TGTGCCAGCAGCTTAGAGGTGAATCATTCACCCCTCCACTTT
TRBV12-3/TRBV12-4,15,TRBJ1-3,.,many,CASSLIAASGNTIYF,TGTGCCAGCAGTTTAATAGCAGCCTCTGGAAACACCATATATTTT
TRBV18,14,TRBJ2-6,.,many,CASSPASGANVLTF,TGTGCCAGCTCACCTGCCTCTGGGGCCAACGTCCTGACTTTC
TRBV6-6,13,TRBJ1-5,.,.,CASGPASNQPQHF,TGTGCCAGCGGACCGGCTAGCAATCAGCCCCAGCATTTT
TRBV6-2/TRBV6-3,15,TRBJ2-7,TRBD1,few,CASSFPQGSAYEQYF,TGTGCCAGCAGCTTCCCACAGGGGTCCGCCTACGAGCAGTACTTC
TRBV10-3,15,TRBJ1-6,TRBD1,few,CAISVNRGEESPLHF,TGTGCCATCAGTGTAAACAGGGGGGAGGAATCACCCCTCCACTTT
TRBV10-3,13,TRBJ1-1,.,.,CAISGRTNTEAFF,TGTGCCATCAGTGGGAGGACGAACACTGAAGCTTTCTTT
TRBV29-1,13,TRBJ1-2,.,many,CSVEEEGGHGYTF,TGCAGCGTTGAAGAGGAGGGGGGGCATGGCTACACCTTC
TRBV7-3,13,TRBJ2-5,.,.,CASSLGNWETQYF,TGTGCCAGCAGCCTAGGCAACTGGGAGACCCAGTACTTC
TRBV4-1,15,TRBJ2-6,.,.,CASSQGAGGANVLTF,TGCGCCAGCAGCCAGGGGGCGGGAGGGGCCAACGTCCTGACTTTC
TRBV4-2,15,TRBJ2-7,.,many,CASSQEGIASYEQYF,TGTGCCAGCAGCCAAGAAGGCATAGCTTCCTACGAGCAGTACTTC
TRBV4-1,16,TRBJ1-2,TRBD1,many,CASSQTTGQGLRGYTF,TGCGCCAGCAGCCAAACTACTGGACAGGGGCTCAGGGGCTACACCTTC
TRBV14,16,TRBJ2-3,TRBD2,.,CASSQEGLVETDTQYF,TGTGCCAGCAGCCAAGAGGGACTAGTGGAGACAGATACGCAGTATTTT
TRBV3-1,15,TRBJ1-6,TRBD1,many,CASSPWDRKNSPLHF,TGTGCCAGCAGCCCCTGGGACAGAAAAAATTCACCCCTCCACTTT
TRBV7-2,15,TRBJ1-6,.,few,CASSLVGRGGSPLHF,TGTGCCAGCAGCTTAGTGGGCAGGGGAGGCTCACCCCTCCACTTT
TRBV4-3,15,TRBJ1-5,.,few,CASSQELARNQPQHF,TGCGCCAGCAGCCAAGAATTGGCTCGAAATCAGCCCCAGCATTTT
TRBV4-3,16,TRBJ2-7,TRBD1,.,CASSQAPGQGSYEQYF,TGCGCCAGCAGCCAAGCTCCCGGACAGGGGTCATACGAGCAGTACTTC
TRBV4-1,15,TRBJ1-1,.,many,CASSQATMRFAEAFF,TGCGCCAGCAGCCAGGCCACAATGCGATTCGCTGAAGCTTTCTTT
TRBV20-1,14,TRBJ1-6,.,many,CSADKQVLNSPLHF,TGCAGTGCTGACAAACAGGTGCTAAATTCACCCCTCCACTTT
TRBV5-1,12,TRBJ2-3,.,many,CASSLVLDTQYF,TGCGCCAGCAGCTTGGTCCTAGATACGCAGTATTTT
TRBV4-2,17,TRBJ2-1,.,few,CASSQGDRLRGNSEQFF,TGTGCCAGCAGCCAAGGAGACAGGCTGAGGGGCAATAGTGAGCAGTTCTTC
TRBV29-1,11,TRBJ1-4,.,few,CSATTNEKLFF,TGCAGCGCTACTACTAATGAAAAACTGTTTTTT
TRBV4-3,14,TRBJ1-6,.,many,CASSGTAYNSPLHF,TGCGCCAGCAGTGGGACGGCCTATAATTCACCCCTCCACTTT
TRBV7-2,13,TRBJ1-2,TRBD1,many,CASSTQGDGGYTF,TGTGCCAGCAGCACGCAGGGGGACGGAGGCTACACCTTC
TRBV20-1,14,TRBJ2-1,TRBD1,.,CSARGGQGYNEQFF,TGCAGTGCTAGGGGGGGACAGGGATACAATGAGCAGTTCTTC
TRBV4-2,16,TRBJ1-4,.,many,CASSQVVRETNEKLFF,TGTGCCAGCAGCCAAGTCGTACGGGAAACTAATGAAAAACTGTTTTTT
TRBV10-3,16,TRBJ1-1,.,many,CAISGYHRSANTEAFF,TGTGCCATCAGTGGTTATCACCGGAGCGCGAACACTGAAGCTTTCTTT
TRBV20-1,15,TRBJ2-3,TRBD1,.,CSASGTGSGTDTQYF,TGCAGTGCTTCCGGGACAGGGAGTGGCACAGATACGCAGTATTTT
TRBV7-9,17,TRBJ1-6,.,few,CASSSTGKESYNSPLHF,TGTGCCAGCAGCTCTACAGGGAAAGAGTCCTATAATTCACCCCTCCACTTT
TRBV4-3,17,TRBJ2-1,TRBD2,few,CASSQDLSGGAYNEQFF,TGCGCCAGCAGCCAAGATCTAAGCGGGGGGGCATACAATGAGCAGTTCTTC
TRBV28,16,TRBJ2-5,.,many,CASSSPGLQYQETQYF,TGTGCCAGCAGTTCACCGGGACTTCAGTACCAAGAGACCCAGTACTTC
TRBV7-9,16,TRBJ2-1,.,many,CASSLAEQPDRNEQFF,TGTGCCAGCAGCTTAGCGGAACAGCCCGATCGCAATGAGCAGTTCTTC
TRBV29-1,13,TRBJ2-1,TRBD1,.,CSAPGQGTNEQFF,TGCAGCGCGCCGGGACAGGGTACCAATGAGCAGTTCTTC
TRBV3-1,15,TRBJ1-6,.,many,CASSPEGMEYSPLHF,TGTGCCAGCAGCCCGGAGGGGATGGAGTATTCACCCCTCCACTTT
TRBV4-3,16,TRBJ2-1,.,few,CASSQDGQGVINEQFF,TGCGCCAGCAGCCAAGATGGGCAGGGAGTCATCAATGAGCAGTTCTTC
TRBV27,13,TRBJ1-2,.,few,CASSQGFDYGYTF,TGTGCCAGCAGTCAGGGCTTTGACTATGGCTACACCTTC
TRBV12-3/TRBV12-4,11,TRBJ1-4,.,many,CASSAREKLFF,TGTGCCAGCAGTGCACGCGAAAAACTGTTTTTT
TRBV9,14,TRBJ1-2,.,few,CASSVQDTLYGYTF,TGTGCCAGCAGCGTGCAGGACACCCTCTATGGCTACACCTTC
TRBV3-1,18,TRBJ1-5,.,many,CASSLQTSPGYSNQPQHF,TGTGCCAGCAGCCTTCAAACAAGCCCAGGTTATAGCAATCAGCCCCAGCATTTT
TRBV20-1,12,TRBJ2-1,TRBD2,.,CRATSAGNEQFF,TGCAGAGCGACTAGCGCGGGGAATGAGCAGTTCTTC
TRBV6-2/TRBV6-3,15,TRBJ1-2,TRBD1,few,CASSYFPDRDYGYTF,TGTGCCAGCAGTTACTTTCCGGACAGGGACTATGGCTACACCTTC
TRBV6-6,14,TRBJ1-1,.,many,CASSWGALGTEAFF,TGTGCCAGCAGTTGGGGGGCCCTGGGGACTGAAGCTTTCTTT
TRBV12-3/TRBV12-4,16,TRBJ1-4,.,many,CASSRRQAATNEKLFF,TGTGCCAGCAGCCGTAGACAGGCCGCAACTAATGAAAAACTGTTTTTT
TRBV4-2,15,TRBJ1-2,.,few,CASSQAGSPNYGYTF,TGTGCCAGCAGCCAAGCAGGTTCTCCTAACTATGGCTACACCTTC
TRBV9,15,TRBJ1-1,.,.,CASSVEAGLDTEAFF,TGTGCCAGCAGCGTAGAGGCAGGGCTAGACACTGAAGCTTTCTTT
TRBV4-3,13,TRBJ1-2,.,many,CASSQTASYGYTF,TGCGCCAGCAGCCAAACAGCATCCTATGGCTACACCTTC
TRBV5-6,17,TRBJ1-5,.,few,CASSPLGVPELNQPQHF,TGTGCCAGCAGCCCTCTTGGGGTTCCTGAACTCAATCAGCCCCAGCATTTT
TRBV5-1,16,TRBJ1-2,.,many,CASSLTEPPGLYGYTF,TGCGCCAGCAGCTTGACAGAGCCGCCGGGCCTCTATGGCTACACCTTC
TRBV2,14,TRBJ2-1,TRBD2,many,CASSGLAGGSEQFF,TGTGCCAGCAGCGGACTAGCGGGGGGAAGTGAGCAGTTCTTC
TRBV5-5,15,TRBJ1-4,TRBD1,few,CASSIRDRGNEKLFF,TGTGCCAGCAGCATCCGGGACAGGGGGAATGAAAAACTGTTTTTT
TRBV27,13,TRBJ1-1,.,few,CASRVALWTEAFF,TGTGCCAGCAGGGTGGCATTGTGGACTGAAGCTTTCTTT